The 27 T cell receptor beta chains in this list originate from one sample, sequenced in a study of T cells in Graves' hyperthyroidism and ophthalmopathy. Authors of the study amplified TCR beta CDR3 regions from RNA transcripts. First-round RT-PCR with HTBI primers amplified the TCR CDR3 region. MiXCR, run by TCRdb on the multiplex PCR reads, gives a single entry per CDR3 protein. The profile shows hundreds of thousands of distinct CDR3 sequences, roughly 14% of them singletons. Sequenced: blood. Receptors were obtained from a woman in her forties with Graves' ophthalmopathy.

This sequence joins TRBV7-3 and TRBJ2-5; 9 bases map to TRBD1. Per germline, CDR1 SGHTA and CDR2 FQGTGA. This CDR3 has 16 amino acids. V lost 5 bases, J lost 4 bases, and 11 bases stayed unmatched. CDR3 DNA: TGTGCCAGCAGCCCGACCGGGACAGGGTCGCGAGAGACCCAGTACTTC. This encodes CASSPTGTGSRETQYF.

The CDR3 sequence is CASGSGQGVNEQYF. Written as DNA, the CDR3 is TGTGCCAGCGGATCCGGACAGGGGGTGAACGAGCAGTACTTC. The chain carries TRBV28 and TRBJ2-7, with TRBD1 identical over 10 bases. CDR3 length: 14 amino acids. Unmatched junction bases numbered 9, after V lost 8 bases and J lost 5 bases. Germline V gene sequence: CDR1 MDHEN, CDR2 SYDVKM.

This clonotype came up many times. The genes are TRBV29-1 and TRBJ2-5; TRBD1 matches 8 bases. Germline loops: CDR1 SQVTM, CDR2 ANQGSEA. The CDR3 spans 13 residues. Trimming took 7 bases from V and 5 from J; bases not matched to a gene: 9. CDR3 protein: CSAGQGAFETQYF. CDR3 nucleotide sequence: TGCAGCGCCGGTCAGGGGGCTTTCGAGACCCAGTACTTC.

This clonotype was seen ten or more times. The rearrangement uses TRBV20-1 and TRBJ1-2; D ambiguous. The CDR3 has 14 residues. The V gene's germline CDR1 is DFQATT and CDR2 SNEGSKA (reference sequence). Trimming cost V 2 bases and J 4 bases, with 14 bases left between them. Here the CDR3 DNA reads TGCAGTGCTAGATCTGCCTCTCGAGGCTATGGCTACACCTTC. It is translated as CSARSASRGYGYTF.

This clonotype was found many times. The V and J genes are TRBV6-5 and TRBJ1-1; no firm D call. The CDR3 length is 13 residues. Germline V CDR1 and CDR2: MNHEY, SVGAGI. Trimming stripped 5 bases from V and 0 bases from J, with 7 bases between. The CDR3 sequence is CASSRSMNTEAFF. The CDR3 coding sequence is TGTGCCAGCAGTCGGTCTATGAACACTGAAGCTTTCTTT.

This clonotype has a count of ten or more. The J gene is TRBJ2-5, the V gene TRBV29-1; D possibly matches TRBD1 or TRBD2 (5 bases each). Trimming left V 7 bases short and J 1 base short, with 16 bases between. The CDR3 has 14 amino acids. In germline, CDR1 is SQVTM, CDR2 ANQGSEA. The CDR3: CSGADSGSQETQYF. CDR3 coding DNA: TGCAGCGGTGCTGACAGCGGATCCCAAGAGACCCAGTACTTC.

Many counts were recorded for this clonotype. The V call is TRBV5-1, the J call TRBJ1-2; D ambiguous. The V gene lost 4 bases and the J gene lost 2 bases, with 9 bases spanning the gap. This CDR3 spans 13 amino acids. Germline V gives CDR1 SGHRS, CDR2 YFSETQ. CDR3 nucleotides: TGCGCCAGCAGCCCGGACGAAAACTATGGCTACACCTTC. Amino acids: CASSPDENYGYTF.

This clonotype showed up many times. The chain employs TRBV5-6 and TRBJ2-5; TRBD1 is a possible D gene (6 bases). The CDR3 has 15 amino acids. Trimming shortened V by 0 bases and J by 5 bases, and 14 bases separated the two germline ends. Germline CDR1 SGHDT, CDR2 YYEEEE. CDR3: CASSLAPTGSETQYF. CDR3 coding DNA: TGTGCCAGCAGCTTGGCACCAACAGGGTCGGAGACCCAGTACTTC.

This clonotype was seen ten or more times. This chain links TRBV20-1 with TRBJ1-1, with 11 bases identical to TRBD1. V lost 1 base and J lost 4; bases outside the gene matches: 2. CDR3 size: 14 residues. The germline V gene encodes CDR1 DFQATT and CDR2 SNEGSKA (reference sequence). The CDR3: CSARAGQGVTEAFF. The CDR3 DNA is TGCAGTGCTAGAGCGGGACAGGGGGTCACTGAAGCTTTCTTT.

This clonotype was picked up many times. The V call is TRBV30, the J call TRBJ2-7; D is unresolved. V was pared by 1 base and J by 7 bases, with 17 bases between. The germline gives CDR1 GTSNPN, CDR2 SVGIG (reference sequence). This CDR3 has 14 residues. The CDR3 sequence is CAWSDEENPREQYF. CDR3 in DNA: TGTGCCTGGAGTGATGAGGAGAACCCAAGGGAGCAGTACTTC.

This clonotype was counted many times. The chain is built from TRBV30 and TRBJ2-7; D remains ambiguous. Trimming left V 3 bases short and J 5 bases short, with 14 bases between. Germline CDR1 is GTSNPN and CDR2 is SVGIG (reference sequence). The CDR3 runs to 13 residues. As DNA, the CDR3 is TGTGCCTGGAGCGTACAGATGGCGGACGAGCAGTACTTC. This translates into CAWSVQMADEQYF. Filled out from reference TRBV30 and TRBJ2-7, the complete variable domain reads SQTIHQWPATLVQPVGSPLSLECTVEGTSNPNLYWYRQAAGRGLQLLFYSVGIGQISSEVPQNLSASRPQDRQFILSSKKLLLSDSGFYLCAWSVQMADEQYFGPGTRLTVT.

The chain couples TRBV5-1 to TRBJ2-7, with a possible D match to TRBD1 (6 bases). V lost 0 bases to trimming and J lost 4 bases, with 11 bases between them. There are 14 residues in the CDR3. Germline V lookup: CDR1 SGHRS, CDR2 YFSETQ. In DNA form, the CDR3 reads TGCGCCAGCAGCTTGGCCCCAGGGGAGTACGAGCAGTACTTC. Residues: CASSLAPGEYEQYF.

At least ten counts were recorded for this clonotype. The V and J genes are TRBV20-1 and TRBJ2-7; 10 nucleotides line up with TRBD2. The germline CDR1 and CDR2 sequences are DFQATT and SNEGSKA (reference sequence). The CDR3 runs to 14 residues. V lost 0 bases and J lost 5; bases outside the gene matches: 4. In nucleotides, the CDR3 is TGCAGTGCTAGAGACTCCGGGACTAGCGACGAGCAGTACTTC. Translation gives CSARDSGTSDEQYF.

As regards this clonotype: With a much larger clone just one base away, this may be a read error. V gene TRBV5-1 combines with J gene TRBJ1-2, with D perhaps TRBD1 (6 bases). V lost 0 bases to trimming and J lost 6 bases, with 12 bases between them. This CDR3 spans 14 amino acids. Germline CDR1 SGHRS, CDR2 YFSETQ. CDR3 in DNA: TGCGCCAGCAGCTTGGTCGGGGGCGATCATGGCTACACCTTC. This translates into CASSLVGGDHGYTF.

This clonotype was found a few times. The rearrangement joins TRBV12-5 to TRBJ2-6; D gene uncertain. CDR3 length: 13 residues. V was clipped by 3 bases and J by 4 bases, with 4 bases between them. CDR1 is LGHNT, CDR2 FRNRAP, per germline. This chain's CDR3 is CASGLNGANVLTF. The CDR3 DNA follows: TGTGCTAGTGGTTTAAACGGGGCCAACGTCCTGACTTTC.

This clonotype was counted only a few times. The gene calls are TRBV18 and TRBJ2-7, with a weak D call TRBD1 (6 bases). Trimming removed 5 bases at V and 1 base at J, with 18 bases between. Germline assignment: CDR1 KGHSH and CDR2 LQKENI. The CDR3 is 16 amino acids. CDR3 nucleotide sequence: TGTGCCAGCTCATTTAGACAGGCCCTTACTTCCTACGAGCAGTACTTC. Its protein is CASSFRQALTSYEQYF.

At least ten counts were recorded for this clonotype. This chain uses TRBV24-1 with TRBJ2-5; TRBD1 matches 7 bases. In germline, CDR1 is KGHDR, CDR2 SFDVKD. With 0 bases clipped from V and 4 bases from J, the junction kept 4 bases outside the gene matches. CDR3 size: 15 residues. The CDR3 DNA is TGTGCCACCAGTGATTTGAGACAGGGTTTAGAGACCCAGTACTTC. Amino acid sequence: CATSDLRQGLETQYF.

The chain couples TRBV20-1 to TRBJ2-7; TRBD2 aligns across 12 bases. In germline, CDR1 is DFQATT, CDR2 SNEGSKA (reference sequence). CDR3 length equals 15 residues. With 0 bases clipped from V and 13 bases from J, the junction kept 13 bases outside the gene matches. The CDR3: CSARDSRTSGVGQYF. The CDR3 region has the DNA TGCAGTGCTAGAGATTCTCGGACTAGCGGGGTGGGGCAATACTTC.

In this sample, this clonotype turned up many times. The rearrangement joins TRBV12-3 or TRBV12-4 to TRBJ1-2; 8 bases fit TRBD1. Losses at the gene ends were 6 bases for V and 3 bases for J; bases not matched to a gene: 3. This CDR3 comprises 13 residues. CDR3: CASRTDRDYGYTF. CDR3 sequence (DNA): TGTGCCAGCAGGACGGACAGGGACTATGGCTACACCTTC.

The CDR3 nucleotides are TGTGCCAGCAGCTTTTTAGTAGTCAACGAGCAGTACTTC. It yields the protein CASSFLVVNEQYF. V usage is TRBV7-6 and J usage is TRBJ2-7; D not resolved. This CDR3 is 13 amino acids long. Trimming removed 3 bases from V and 5 bases from J, with 11 bases in between. Germline-derived CDR1 and CDR2 are SGHVS and FNYEAQ.

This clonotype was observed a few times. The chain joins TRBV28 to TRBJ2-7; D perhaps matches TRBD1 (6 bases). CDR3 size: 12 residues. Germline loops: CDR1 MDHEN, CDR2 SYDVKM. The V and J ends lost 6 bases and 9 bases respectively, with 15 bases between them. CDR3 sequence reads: CASRASRGAQYF. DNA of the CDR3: TGTGCCAGCAGGGCGAGCAGGGGTGCGCAGTACTTC.

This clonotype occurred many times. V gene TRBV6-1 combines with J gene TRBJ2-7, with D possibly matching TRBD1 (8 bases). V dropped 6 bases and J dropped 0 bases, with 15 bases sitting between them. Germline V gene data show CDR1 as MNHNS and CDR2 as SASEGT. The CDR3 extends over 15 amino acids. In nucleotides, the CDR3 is TGTGCCAGCAGCCGGGGAGGGACAGGCTCCTACGAGCAGTACTTC. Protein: CASSRGGTGSYEQYF.

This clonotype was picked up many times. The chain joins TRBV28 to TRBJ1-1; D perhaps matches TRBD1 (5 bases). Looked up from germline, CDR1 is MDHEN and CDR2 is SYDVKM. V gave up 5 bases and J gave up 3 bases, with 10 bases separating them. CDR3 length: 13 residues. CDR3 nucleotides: TGTGCCAGCAGTGCCGACAGATACACTGAAGCTTTCTTT. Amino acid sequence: CASSADRYTEAFF.

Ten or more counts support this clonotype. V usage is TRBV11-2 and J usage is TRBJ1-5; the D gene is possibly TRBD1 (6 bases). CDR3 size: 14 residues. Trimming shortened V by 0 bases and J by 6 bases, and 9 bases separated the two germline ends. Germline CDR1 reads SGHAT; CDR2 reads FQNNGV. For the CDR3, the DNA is TGTGCCAGCAGCTTAGATCTCAGGGGTCAGCCCCAGCATTTT. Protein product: CASSLDLRGQPQHF. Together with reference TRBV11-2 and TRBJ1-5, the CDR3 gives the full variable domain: EAGVAQSPRYKIIEKRQSVAFWCNPISGHATLYWYQQILGQGPKLLIQFQNNGVVDDSQLPKDRFSAERLKGVDSTLKIQPAKLEDSAVYLCASSLDLRGQPQHFGDGTRLSIL.

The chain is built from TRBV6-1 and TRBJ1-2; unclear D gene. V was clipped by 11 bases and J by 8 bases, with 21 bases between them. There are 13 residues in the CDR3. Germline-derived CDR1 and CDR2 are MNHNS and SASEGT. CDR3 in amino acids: CAARAYDPWGYTF. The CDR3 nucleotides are TGTGCCGCCCGGGCATACGATCCTTGGGGCTACACCTTC.

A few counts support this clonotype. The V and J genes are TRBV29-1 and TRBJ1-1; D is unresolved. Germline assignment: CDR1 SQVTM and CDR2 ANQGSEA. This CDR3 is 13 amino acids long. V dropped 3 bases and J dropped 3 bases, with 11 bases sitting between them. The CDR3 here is CSVEASGYTEAFF. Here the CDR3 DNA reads TGCAGCGTTGAGGCTTCTGGGTACACTGAAGCTTTCTTT.

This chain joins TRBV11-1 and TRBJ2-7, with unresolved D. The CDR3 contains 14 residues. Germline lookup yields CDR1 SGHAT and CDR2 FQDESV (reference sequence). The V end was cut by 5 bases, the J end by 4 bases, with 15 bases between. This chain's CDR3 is CASSLQVGPYEQYF. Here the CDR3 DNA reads TGTGCCAGCAGCCTCCAGGTTGGGCCGTACGAGCAGTACTTC.